The rows below give T cell receptor beta chains drawn from one sample of a study of early T cells in non-severe SARS-CoV-2 infection. TCRdb processed the 5' RACE reads anew with MiXCR; each CDR3 protein has one entry. The table shows some 25,000 distinct CDR3 sequences, with more than 3.5% occurring only once. The sequencing input was whole blood. The origin of the receptors is an adult who was a healthcare worker with PCR-confirmed SARS-CoV-2 infection or an uninfected control (not recorded which). Each CDR3 is given without its conserved first and last residue.

v_gene	j_gene	CDR3aa
TRBV5-6	TRBJ1-2	ASSPQGGQYYSYT
TRBV7-8	TRBJ2-5	ASSLKETQY
TRBV7-2	TRBJ2-1	ASSAGLVDEQF
TRBV3-2	TRBJ2-1	AREYNEQF
TRBV12-3/TRBV12-4	TRBJ1-2	ASSSITVNGYT
TRBV12-3/TRBV12-4	TRBJ1-1	ASSWGTVNTEAF
TRBV6-1	TRBJ2-4	ASSEYRDIQY
TRBV24-1	TRBJ1-5	ATSDSAGRNQPQH
TRBV6-1	TRBJ1-6	ASCTGYNSPLH
TRBV29-1	TRBJ2-1	SVVVRQGRDEQF
TRBV30	TRBJ2-7	AGGAQPLEQY
TRBV20-1	TRBJ2-4	SARDAETAAKNIQY
TRBV7-6	TRBJ2-5	ASSSQETQY
TRBV7-2	TRBJ1-4	ASSLAAGRNEKLF
TRBV7-2	TRBJ1-6	ASRLTGETSPLH
TRBV5-5	TRBJ1-2	ASSSGRRGDYGYT